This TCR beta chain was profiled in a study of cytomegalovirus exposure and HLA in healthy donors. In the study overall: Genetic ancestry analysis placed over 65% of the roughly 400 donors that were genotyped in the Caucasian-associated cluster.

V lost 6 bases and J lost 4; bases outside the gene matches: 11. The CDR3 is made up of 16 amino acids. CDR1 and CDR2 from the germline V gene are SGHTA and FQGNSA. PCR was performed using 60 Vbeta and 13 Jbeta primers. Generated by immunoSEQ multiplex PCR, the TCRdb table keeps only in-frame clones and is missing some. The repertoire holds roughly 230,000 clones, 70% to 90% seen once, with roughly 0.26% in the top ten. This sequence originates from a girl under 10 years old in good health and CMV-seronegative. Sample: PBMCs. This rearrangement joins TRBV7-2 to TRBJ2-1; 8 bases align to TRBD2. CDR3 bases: TGTGCCAGCAGGCCCCCAACTAGCGGAGTTTACAATGAGCAGTTCTTC. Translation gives CASRPPTSGVYNEQFF.